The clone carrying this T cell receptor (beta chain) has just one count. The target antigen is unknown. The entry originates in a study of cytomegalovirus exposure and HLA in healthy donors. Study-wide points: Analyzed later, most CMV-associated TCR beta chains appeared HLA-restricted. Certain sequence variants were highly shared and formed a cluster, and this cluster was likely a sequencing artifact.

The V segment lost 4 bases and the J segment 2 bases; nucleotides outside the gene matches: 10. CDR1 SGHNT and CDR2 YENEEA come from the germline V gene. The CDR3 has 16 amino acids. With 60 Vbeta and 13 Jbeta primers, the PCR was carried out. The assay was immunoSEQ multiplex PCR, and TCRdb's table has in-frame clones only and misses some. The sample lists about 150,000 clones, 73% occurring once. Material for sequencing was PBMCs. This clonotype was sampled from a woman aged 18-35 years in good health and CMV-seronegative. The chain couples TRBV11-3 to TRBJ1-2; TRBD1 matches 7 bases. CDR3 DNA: TGTGCCAGCAGCTCCCGGGACAGCGGATTGAACTATGGCTACACCTTC. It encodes CASSSRDSGLNYGYTF.